The 9 T cell receptor beta chains below come from one sample, sequenced in a study of identical twins. One entry per CDR3 protein results from TCRdb running MiXCR on the 5' RACE reads. The table lists under 900,000 distinct CDR3 sequences, 12% of them singletons. These same records also appear under a second study, on yellow fever vaccine responses in identical twins.

Material for sequencing was PBMCs. Every receptor here comes from a woman aged 18-35 years in good health.

This clonotype came up a few times. This rearrangement joins TRBV20-1 to TRBJ2-7, with 10 bases identical to TRBD1. J gave up 6 bases and V 0 bases, and 5 bases lay outside the gene matches. The germline V gene has CDR1 DFQATT and CDR2 SNEGSKA (reference sequence). The CDR3 totals 14 residues. The CDR3: CSARDRWTGGEQYF. CDR3 in DNA: TGCAGTGCTAGAGACCGGTGGACAGGGGGCGAGCAGTACTTC.

Only a few counts were recorded for this clonotype. The chain uses TRBV6-1 and TRBJ2-5; TRBD2 aligns across 13 bases. V dropped 4 bases and J dropped 9; count of bases not matched to a gene: 14. The length of the CDR3 is 17 residues. Germline V lookup: CDR1 MNHNS, CDR2 SASEGT. In nucleotides, the CDR3 is TGTGCCAGCAGTGCACGCGGGACTAGCGGGGACCCCAGGGCCCAGTACTTC. This gives the protein CASSARGTSGDPRAQYF.

V is TRBV24-1 and J is TRBJ2-1; no clear D gene. The CDR3 contains 13 residues. Germline V gene data show CDR1 as KGHDR and CDR2 as SFDVKD. V was clipped by 5 bases and J by 4 bases, with 8 bases between them. The DNA for the CDR3 is TGTGCCACCAGTGGCACAGCATACAATGAGCAGTTCTTC. This encodes CATSGTAYNEQFF.

This clonotype was counted at least ten times. The rearrangement uses TRBV10-2 and TRBJ2-1; D is perhaps TRBD2 (7 bases). V was trimmed by 2 bases and J by 4 bases, leaving 12 bases between them. Germline values: CDR1 WSHSY, CDR2 SAAADI. The CDR3 is made up of 15 amino acids. This chain's CDR3 is CASSEGGGGYNEQFF. DNA for the CDR3: TGCGCCAGCAGTGAGGGGGGAGGGGGATACAATGAGCAGTTCTTC.

The table lists this clonotype with a few counts. V and J are TRBV28 and TRBJ2-3; 9 positions agree with TRBD2. Germline V gives CDR1 MDHEN, CDR2 SYDVKM. The CDR3 runs to 16 residues. V shed 3 bases, J shed 2 bases, and the junction held 6 bases outside the gene matches. The CDR3 is CASSFDLAGLTDTQYF. CDR3 DNA: TGTGCCAGCAGTTTCGATCTAGCGGGACTCACAGATACGCAGTATTTT.

This clonotype was counted between two and nine times. The chain combines TRBV4-1 with TRBJ2-7; 9 bases agree with TRBD2. Trimming removed 0 bases from V and 1 base from J; junction bases left unmatched: 7. This CDR3 is 17 amino acids long. CDR1 and CDR2 (germline): MGHRA, YSYEKL. The CDR3 reads CASSQDRVLAGSYEQYF. The CDR3 DNA sequence: TGCGCCAGCAGCCAAGATCGAGTGCTAGCGGGATCCTACGAGCAGTACTTC.

This clonotype was counted many times. This rearrangement joins TRBV5-1 to TRBJ1-2; D is uncertain. The CDR3 totals 13 residues. Trimming removed 3 bases at V and 2 bases at J, with 8 bases between. CDR1 is SGHRS, CDR2 YFSETQ, per germline. As DNA, the CDR3 is TGCGCCAGCAGCTCTGGACGGAACTATGGCTACACCTTC. Its translation is CASSSGRNYGYTF.

This clonotype showed up many times. This sequence joins TRBV28 and TRBJ1-1, with no clear D. CDR1 and CDR2 (germline): MDHEN, SYDVKM. The CDR3 totals 16 residues. V was clipped by 3 bases and J by 0 bases, with 14 bases between them. CDR3 amino acids: CASSFSSLSVNTEAFF. The CDR3 region has the DNA TGTGCCAGCAGTTTCTCAAGTCTGTCAGTGAACACTGAAGCTTTCTTT.

The sample holds many counts of this clonotype. V is TRBV12-3 or TRBV12-4 and J is TRBJ2-5; 11 nucleotides agree with TRBD1. V lost 5 bases, J lost 2 bases, and 7 bases stayed unmatched. The CDR3 has 16 residues. The CDR3 reads CASSHRTGGLQETQYF. CDR3 nucleotide sequence: TGTGCCAGCAGTCACAGGACAGGGGGCCTACAAGAGACCCAGTACTTC.